This T cell receptor delta chain was observed in a study of delta chains in infants with herpesvirus infections (dated by TCRdb to the early 2020s). Concerning the study at large: From birth, the study prospectively followed a Ugandan infant birth cohort to characterize gammadelta T cell responses to primary cytomegalovirus (CMV) infection. The study looked for a public fetal Vdelta1/Vgamma8 gammadelta TCR clonotype in infants infected with CMV after birth. gammadelta TCRs were sequenced from PBMC obtained from 18 CMV-infected infants (one congenitally infected) and eight or nine CMV-uninfected infants for whom sufficient sample was available. Infant blood samples fell into approximate age groups of 1.5, 4, 8 and 12 months. Previously published Belgian fetal and cord blood gammadelta TCR data were included only for comparison and were not generated in this cohort. General study outcomes and caveats: Of 18 CMV-infected infants, several carried the public Vdelta1 clonotype: the congenitally infected infant plus three who were infected postnatally before 120 days of age. Limitations noted by the authors included a small sample size and a lack of race- or environment-matched controls, because nearly all Ugandans acquire CMV before adulthood. In CMV-uninfected infants, the public clonotype might still exist at levels below the detection limit. The frequency of the public clonotype among Vdelta1 cells appeared to be inversely correlated with age at infection and fell quickly, apparently not lasting beyond about two months. Detection of the public clonotype was limited to the first time point after infection, and the public clonotype was not found in uninfected infants or in infants infected after 120 days.

Library preparation used RT-PCR. TCR cDNA was generated by reverse transcription of PBMC RNA with SuperScript II and gamma-chain- and delta-chain-specific primers. Purification of cDNA was performed with AMPure XP beads, after which the cDNA was amplified and indexed with Illumina adapters by means of the Nextera XT Index Kit. gammadelta TCR libraries were sequenced on an Illumina MiSeq with a V2 300-cycle kit. Concerning the study's data processing: Using MiXCR v2.1.12, CDR3 sequences were assembled, and reads were mapped onto D, J and V genes obtained from GenBank. VDJtools v1.2.1 was used to perform repertoire analyses of the CDR3 clonotypes. With CATT, TCRdb called clones again from the public reads; duplicate DNA rows were later joined. These V and J calls rely on TCRdb rather than the paper's analysis. The sample data list roughly 580 delta-chain clones, and approximately 40% of these were observed just once. The ten largest clones capture approximately 17% of the sample.

Based on its abundance in the sample, this clone is medium-sized (0.01 to 0.1%). It has no known antigen specificity. Base qualities are missing; no much larger clone stands one base away. Pregnant women receiving prenatal care in Kampala, Uganda, were recruited, and the infants of these women were enrolled, with documentation of maternal HIV status required. Families received weekly visits, and collection of infant clinical information, oral swabs and peripheral blood began at 6 weeks of age and continued every 4 months after that. Blood was drawn into heparin tubes, and PBMC were separated by Ficoll-Paque density gradient centrifugation and then cryopreserved. There are 17 amino acids in the CDR3, from cysteine to phenylalanine inclusive. The DNA shown is the 51-base CDR3, in frame from base 1. The V end loses 0 bases and the J end loses 4 bases, and a stretch of 18 bases separates them. The germline V gene specifies TSWWSYY as CDR1 and QGS as CDR2.

The TCR sequence derives from a human donor who was a Ugandan infant, either HIV-exposed or HIV-unexposed (not recorded which). The V and J genes are TRDV1 and TRDJ1; the D gene is perhaps TRDD3, on 6 matching bases. The specimen comprised peripheral blood, sampled at time point 2 of longitudinal follow-up. The CDR3 reads CALGELAFPGVIDKLIF. The DNA sequence reads TGTGCTCTTGGGGAACTAGCATTCCCTGGGGTGATCGATAAACTCATCTTT.